This TCR beta chain was recorded in a study of regulatory T cells in long-lasting Graves disease. Findings and limits, study-wide: Persistent disease exhibited a predilection for TRBV28, TRBJ1-2 and TRBJ2-5.

The CDR3 loop spans 15 amino acids. Unmatched junction bases numbered 3, after V lost 4 bases and J lost 1 base. CDR1 and CDR2 (germline): LNHNV, YYDKDF (reference sequence). This clonotype was recorded a few times. Its antigen is not known. As for time point: newly diagnosed GD, antithyroid drugs for less than 3 months. The authors made the TCR library using RNA they extracted from PBMCs. Blood from the periphery, approximately 10 milliliters in all, was drawn into EDTA tubes. iRepertoire HTBI primers and Arm-PCR of CDR3 regions built TCR beta libraries. One entry per CDR3 protein, called by TCRdb with MiXCR from the multiplex PCR reads. Seen here are hundreds of thousands of distinct CDR3 sequences, 15% to 20% observed once, and the top ten hold around 36%.

The TCR was taken from a female donor with Graves disease. The chain recombines TRBV15 with TRBJ1-1; 10 bases agree with TRBD1. The material sequenced was peripheral blood mononuclear cells (PBMCs), taken at new diagnosis, from a patient treated with antithyroid drugs. In DNA, the CDR3 is TGTGCCACCAGCATCAGACAGGGGGCGAACACTGAAGCTTTCTTT. Translated: CATSIRQGANTEAFF.